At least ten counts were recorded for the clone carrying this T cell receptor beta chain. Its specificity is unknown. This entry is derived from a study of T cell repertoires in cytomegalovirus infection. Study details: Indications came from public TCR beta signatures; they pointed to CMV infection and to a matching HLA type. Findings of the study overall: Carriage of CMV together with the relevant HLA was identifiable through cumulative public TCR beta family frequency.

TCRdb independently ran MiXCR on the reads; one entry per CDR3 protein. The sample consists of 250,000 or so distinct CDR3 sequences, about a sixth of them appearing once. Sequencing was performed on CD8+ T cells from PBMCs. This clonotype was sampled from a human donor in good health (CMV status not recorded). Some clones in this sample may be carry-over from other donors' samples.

CDR3 DNA sequence: TGTGCCAGCAATTATGGGGGGTTAAAGGATGAAAAACTGTTTTTT. Translated, it gives CASNYGGLKDEKLFF. The V gene is TRBV12-3 or TRBV12-4, the J gene TRBJ1-4, with D possibly TRBD1 on 5 matching bases. V lost 7 bases, J lost 6 bases, and 18 bases lay in between. The CDR3 totals 15 residues.